This passage covers 22 T cell receptor beta chains from one sample sequenced in a study of T-cell memory formation after mild COVID-19. Via MiXCR, TCRdb re-called the 5' RACE reads, giving one row per CDR3 protein. This table holds 550,000 to 650,000 distinct CDR3 sequences, 15% to 20% found once. Specimen: PBMCs or a T cell subset sorted from them (not recorded which). The receptor set was obtained from an adult woman who had mild COVID-19 (a few samples of this study predate the infection). Cell type and time point are not known.

The CDR3 region has the DNA TGTGCCAGCAGCTGGGAGGGCCCCCACTTGGGTGGCTACACCTTC. This codes for CASSWEGPHLGGYTF. The chain has TRBV5-6 and TRBJ1-2; no clear D gene. Germline V gene data show CDR1 as SGHDT and CDR2 as YYEEEE. V shed 3 bases and J shed 7 bases, with 19 bases lying between them. This CDR3 is 15 amino acids long.

The V and J genes are TRBV4-1 and TRBJ2-7; D not resolved. Germline assignment: CDR1 MGHRA and CDR2 YSYEKL. The CDR3 is made up of 16 amino acids. Deletions cut 0 bases from V and 3 bases from J, with 15 bases between. The CDR3 DNA reads as TGCGCCAGCAGCCAAGATTCCGCCCTATCCTTCTACGAGCAGTACTTC. Encoded protein: CASSQDSALSFYEQYF.

J is TRBJ2-3 and V is TRBV2; 10 bases fit TRBD2. The CDR3 is 16 residues long. The germline gives CDR1 SNHLY, CDR2 FYNNEI. The V segment lost 2 bases and the J segment 2 bases; nucleotides outside the gene matches: 4. The CDR3 protein is CASSESTSGATDTQYF. DNA for the CDR3: TGTGCCAGCAGTGAATCTACTAGCGGGGCCACAGATACGCAGTATTTT.

This clonotype was seen only a few times. J is TRBJ2-2 and V is TRBV5-4; TRBD2 matches at 11 bases. CDR3 length: 16 amino acids. Trimming took 4 bases from V and 2 from J; bases not matched to a gene: 4. Germline values: CDR1 SGHNT, CDR2 YYREEE (reference sequence). The DNA for the CDR3 is TGTGCCAGCAGCCCCACTAGCGGGAGAAACACCGGGGAGCTGTTTTTT. Translating gives CASSPTSGRNTGELFF.

This clonotype was detected a few times. V usage is TRBV9 and J usage is TRBJ2-7; TRBD1 is a possible D gene (5 bases). This CDR3 is 15 amino acids long. Germline values: CDR1 SGDLS, CDR2 YYNGEE. Trimming shortened V by 2 bases and J by 0 bases, and 12 bases separated the two germline ends. CDR3 in DNA: TGTGCCAGCAGCGTGGCAGGGTCAAGCTCCTACGAGCAGTACTTC. The encoded protein is CASSVAGSSSYEQYF.

The rearrangement uses TRBV2 and TRBJ2-1, with 12 bases aligning to TRBD2. Germline V lookup: CDR1 SNHLY, CDR2 FYNNEI. This CDR3 contains 16 residues. The junction had 8 bases not matched to a gene; V was cut back by 1 base and J by 10 bases. The CDR3 here is CASSEGLAGATGEQFF. CDR3 sequence (DNA): TGTGCCAGCAGTGAAGGACTAGCGGGGGCCACGGGGGAGCAGTTCTTC.

This clonotype was detected ten times or more. This chain joins TRBV7-6 and TRBJ2-3; TRBD2 aligns across 8 bases. Losses at the gene ends were 1 base for V and 4 bases for J; bases not matched to a gene: 7. Germline V gene lookup returns CDR1 SGHVS and CDR2 FNYEAQ. The CDR3 extends over 16 amino acids. CDR3 sequence reads: CASSLESGGASDTQYF. The CDR3 coding sequence is TGTGCCAGCAGCTTAGAGTCGGGGGGGGCCTCAGATACGCAGTATTTT.

V gene TRBV7-9 combines with J gene TRBJ2-1; 14 nucleotides agree with TRBD2. CDR1 is SEHNR and CDR2 is FQNEAQ in the germline V gene (reference sequence). There are 20 residues in the CDR3. After removal of 4 bases from V and 7 bases from J, the junction contained 18 bases not matched to a gene. The CDR3 here is CASSSNLGLAGEPTWNEQFF. The CDR3 coding sequence is TGTGCCAGCAGCTCCAACCTGGGACTAGCGGGGGAGCCTACATGGAATGAGCAGTTCTTC.

The rearrangement links TRBV27 to TRBJ2-3; D might be TRBD1 or TRBD2, each matching 6 bases. The germline gives CDR1 MNHEY, CDR2 SMNVEV (reference sequence). Deletions cut 2 bases from V and 4 bases from J, with 10 bases between. The CDR3 spans 14 residues. The CDR3 DNA is TGTGCCAGCAGTTTAATAGGGGGGTCAGATACGCAGTATTTT. It is translated as CASSLIGGSDTQYF.

This chain links TRBV13 with TRBJ2-1; TRBD2 aligns across 10 bases. CDR3 length: 18 amino acids. Germline CDR1 and CDR2: PRHDT and FYEKMQ (reference sequence). The J segment lost 1 base and the V segment lost 1 base, leaving 7 bases of the junction unmatched. CDR3 amino acids: CASSLVLAGIRSYNEQFF. DNA of the CDR3: TGTGCCAGCAGCTTAGTACTAGCGGGGATTAGGTCCTACAATGAGCAGTTCTTC.

This clonotype was detected a few times. The chain uses TRBV5-1 and TRBJ1-1, with D perhaps matching TRBD1 (5 bases). Between the trimmed V and J ends, which lost 2 bases and 4 bases, there was a span of 12 bases. The CDR3 runs to 14 residues. Germline V CDR1 and CDR2: SGHRS, YFSETQ. CDR3: CASSFQGVGTEAFF. The CDR3 DNA is TGCGCCAGCAGCTTTCAGGGCGTGGGCACTGAAGCTTTCTTT. The full variable domain, completed using reference TRBV5-1 and TRBJ1-1, is KAGVTQTPRYLIKTRGQQVTLSCSPISGHRSVSWYQQTPGQGLQFLFEYFSETQRNKGNFPGRFSGRQFSNSRSEMNVSTLELGDSALYLCASSFQGVGTEAFFGQGTRLTVV.

The sample holds a few counts of this clonotype. The rearrangement uses TRBV25-1 and TRBJ2-1, with D uncertain. CDR1 MGHDK and CDR2 SYGVNS come from the germline V gene. V gave up 3 bases and J gave up 7 bases, with 10 bases separating them. This CDR3 has 13 amino acids. DNA of the CDR3: TGTGCCAGCAGTGAGCTAGGACGGAATGAGCAGTTCTTC. It specifies CASSELGRNEQFF.

This clonotype showed up just a few times. This sequence joins TRBV29-1 and TRBJ2-7, with D perhaps TRBD1 (5 bases). This CDR3 comprises 14 residues. With 7 bases removed from V and 2 bases from J, the gap between germline ends came to 18 bases. CDR1 is SQVTM and CDR2 is ANQGSEA in the germline V gene. CDR3 amino acids: CSGADPDSAYEQYF. CDR3 bases: TGCAGCGGTGCGGATCCCGACAGTGCCTACGAGCAGTACTTC.

Only a few counts were recorded for this clonotype. The V gene is TRBV9, the J gene TRBJ2-2; tentatively, D is TRBD1 or TRBD2 (5 bases each). The CDR3 consists of 14 residues. Per germline, CDR1 SGDLS and CDR2 YYNGEE. V was trimmed by 0 bases and J by 4 bases, leaving 7 bases between them. CDR3 bases: TGTGCCAGCAGCGTAGGTGGGGGCACCGGGGAGCTGTTTTTT. Its translation: CASSVGGGTGELFF.

This clonotype was counted a few times. CDR3 nucleotide sequence: TGTGCCAGCAGTACAGAGACCTACGAGCAGTACTTC. Translated, it gives CASSTETYEQYF. The V call is TRBV6-6, the J call TRBJ2-7, with D unclear. Germline CDR1 is MNHNY and CDR2 is SVGAGI (reference sequence). This CDR3 has 12 residues. Deletions cut 5 bases from V and 2 bases from J, with 7 bases between.

The V gene is TRBV5-1, the J gene TRBJ1-4; D is unresolved. The germline V gene encodes CDR1 SGHRS and CDR2 YFSETQ. V gave up 3 bases and J gave up 8 bases, with 8 bases separating them. This CDR3 has 12 amino acids. The CDR3 loop reads CASSSNGEKLFF. The CDR3 DNA reads TGCGCCAGCAGCTCTAATGGGGAAAAACTGTTTTTT.

CDR3 bases: TGTGCCAGCTCACCGAATACAGGGGGCTTGCGTTACGAGCAGTACTTC. This translates into CASSPNTGGLRYEQYF. The V gene is TRBV18, the J gene TRBJ2-7; 9 nucleotides line up with TRBD1. The CDR3 contains 16 residues. CDR1 is KGHSH and CDR2 is LQKENI in the germline V gene. V dropped 3 bases and J dropped 4; count of bases not matched to a gene: 10.

In this sample, this clonotype turned up a few times. The V gene is TRBV29-1, the J gene TRBJ2-7, with 10 positions matching TRBD1. The germline V gene encodes CDR1 SQVTM and CDR2 ANQGSEA. With 6 bases clipped from V and 2 bases from J, the junction kept 7 bases outside the gene matches. The length of the CDR3 is 14 residues. This CDR3 reads CSVGDRGRAYEQYF. In DNA form, the CDR3 reads TGCAGCGTGGGAGACAGGGGGCGCGCCTACGAGCAGTACTTC.

The gene calls are TRBV7-2 and TRBJ2-6; TRBD1 aligns across 9 bases. V was pared by 5 bases and J by 4 bases, with 9 bases of the junction left unmatched. CDR3 size: 17 residues. The germline CDR1 and CDR2 sequences are SGHTA and FQGNSA. CDR3 sequence: CASSPGQGFTGANVLTF. As DNA, the CDR3 is TGTGCCAGCAGCCCTGGACAGGGGTTTACCGGGGCCAACGTCCTGACTTTC.

In its sample, this clonotype was seen once. This chain links TRBV12-3 or TRBV12-4 with TRBJ2-2; D might be TRBD1 (6 bases). The length of the CDR3 is 12 residues. V lost 8 bases and J 7 bases, leaving 11 bases between the germline ends. The chain's CDR3 is CASRRGGGELFF. CDR3 DNA sequence: TGTGCCAGCCGCAGGGGTGGCGGGGAGCTGTTTTTT.

This clonotype was seen just once. J is TRBJ2-1 and V is TRBV6-5; 11 nucleotides agree with TRBD2. This CDR3 has 15 residues. V gave up 6 bases and J gave up 10 bases; unmatched junction bases: 11. Germline V gene data show CDR1 as MNHEY and CDR2 as SVGAGI. The CDR3 DNA reads as TGTGCCAGCAGCCTAGGACTAGCGGGTATGGTAGAGCAGTTCTTC. It is translated as CASSLGLAGMVEQFF.

This clonotype was counted only a few times. The CDR3 sequence is CASSPLGQGRPDTQYF. The DNA of the CDR3 is TGTGCCAGCAGCCCCCTCGGGCAGGGGAGGCCAGATACGCAGTATTTT. The chain joins TRBV5-5 to TRBJ2-3; D is tentatively TRBD1 or TRBD2 (6 bases each). Germline V gene lookup returns CDR1 SGHKS and CDR2 YYEKEE (reference sequence). The V and J ends lost 4 bases and 4 bases respectively, with 19 bases between them. This CDR3 has 16 amino acids.